This TCR beta chain was sequenced during a study of T cell responses to AZD1222 COVID-19 vaccine. Some clones are missing from TCRdb's copy, which holds only in-frame ones; the method was immunoSEQ multiplex PCR. The sample shows tens of thousands of clones, roughly 90% of them seen only once. CDR3 size: 12 residues. The germline V gene has CDR1 SNHLY and CDR2 FYNNEI. Trimming pared 5 bases from V and 4 bases from J, leaving 8 bases between. The sample consisted of peripheral blood, taken on day 0 of AZD1222 vaccination. The TCR was taken from an adult in good health. The V call is TRBV2, the J call TRBJ1-2; D call uncertain. The CDR3 DNA reads as TGTGCCAGCAGTAGGGCCGCCTATGGCTACACCTTC. This sequence encodes CASSRAAYGYTF.